This T cell receptor (beta chain) was recorded in a study of shared clonotypes between healthy human individuals. CDR1 is SGHNT, CDR2 YENEEA, per germline. V gave up 4 bases and J gave up 5 bases; unmatched junction bases: 6. CDR3 length equals 16 residues. Samples underwent the assay at deep level. Assay used: immunoSEQ multiplex PCR; TCRdb lists only in-frame clones, some missing. The repertoire holds over a million clones, with around three quarters as singletons. The rearrangement uses TRBV11-3 and TRBJ2-5; 14 bases match TRBD2. Sequenced sample: memory CD4+ T cells from PBMCs. Subset indicated: CD45RA-negative fraction. This clonotype was sampled from a man younger than 35 in good health. Some clones in this sample may be carry-over from other donors' samples. CDR3 nucleotides: TGTGCCAGCAGCTCGGGGACTAGCGGGAGTCTCGAGACCCAGTACTTC. Its protein product is CASSSGTSGSLETQYF. The whole variable domain, remainder taken from reference TRBV11-3 and TRBJ2-5, is EAGVVQSPRYKIIEKKQPVAFWCNPISGHNTLYWYLQNLGQGPELLIRYENEEAVDDSQLPKDRFSAERLKGVDSTLKIQPAELGDSAVYLCASSSGTSGSLETQYFGPGTRLLVL.